This passage covers 4 T cell receptor beta chains from one sample sequenced in a study of blood T cell repertoires in COVID-19. Here immunoSEQ multiplex PCR was the method, and the copy in TCRdb shows in-frame clones only, minus some. This sample carries 300,000 to 350,000 clones, 87% of them seen once, and the ten largest clones take about 8.9%. The sequencing sample was made of PBMCs or T cells enriched from blood (not recorded which). These receptors were taken from a woman under 30 who had recovered from COVID-19.

The chain combines TRBV12-1 with TRBJ2-1; the D segment call TRBD2 is taken from the table without a DNA check. TRBV12-1 is labeled a pseudogene. This CDR3 contains 12 residues. CDR3 protein: CASSHIAVGKFF. Here the CDR3 DNA reads TGTGCCAGCAGTCACATAGCGGTGGGGAAGTTCTTC.

This chain uses TRBV10-3 with TRBJ2-1, with TRBD2 matching over 11 bases. Per the germline V gene, CDR1 is ENHRY and CDR2 is SYGVKD. This CDR3 comprises 15 residues. Germline trimming cut 4 bases from V and 6 bases from J; bases unmatched to any gene: 5. In nucleotides, the CDR3 is TGTGCCATCAGTGCGACTAGCGGGACCGGCAATGAGCAGTTCTTC. It yields the protein CAISATSGTGNEQFF.

The V call is TRBV15, the J call TRBJ2-3, with D possibly TRBD2 on 7 matching bases. Germline CDR1 is LNHNV and CDR2 is YYDKDF (reference sequence). The CDR3 extends over 18 amino acids. V lost 2 bases and J lost 5, with 23 bases in between. As DNA, the CDR3 is TGTGCCACCAGCAGACCACCGGGTAGGGGGGGTCGGGTAGATACGCAGTATTTT. Translated, it gives CATSRPPGRGGRVDTQYF.

As DNA, the CDR3 is TGTGCCACGACGATTAGACGGGGGGCCACAGATACGCAGTATTTT. Amino acid sequence: CATTIRRGATDTQYF. This chain uses TRBV7-2 with TRBJ2-3; a possible D gene is TRBD2 (7 bases). There are 15 residues in the CDR3. In germline, CDR1 is SGHTA, CDR2 FQGNSA. Trimming shortened V by 10 bases and J by 2 bases, and 19 bases separated the two germline ends. Complete variable domain (other parts from reference TRBV7-2 and TRBJ2-3): GAGVSQSPSNKVTEKGKDVELRCDPISGHTALYWYRQSLGQGLEFLIYFQGNSAPDKSGLPSDRFSAERTGGSVSTLTIQRTQQEDSAVYLCATTIRRGATDTQYFGPGTRLTVL.